The sequence of this T cell receptor beta chain was determined in a study of blood T cell repertoires in COVID-19. Across the study: The samples span acute and convalescent COVID-19 from the United States, Italy and Spain. In each case, the material was cDNA or gDNA derived from T cells, B-cell-depleted T cells, or PBMCs.

Under the authors' procedure: Nucleated cell counts were estimated from reference gene primer amplification. Libraries were prepared by immunoSEQ multiplex PCR; TCRdb keeps only in-frame clonotypes and omits some of them. V, J and clone size are those of that table, while D and trimming were read from the DNA. The data contain roughly 250,000 clones, roughly 88% of them seen just once; the ten biggest clones take up around 2%. On this clone itself: At one boundary the junction diverges from the germline segment, which might be a read error.

Germline V gives CDR1 MNHNY, CDR2 SVGAGI (reference sequence). The CDR3 covers 14 residues. This TCR was sampled from a woman aged 40-49 years who had recovered from COVID-19. The sequencing input was peripheral blood. The chain is built from TRBV6-6 and TRBJ2-4, with 11 positions matching TRBD1. This CDR3 reads CASRMISVGTGGVF. The CDR3 bases are TGTGCCAGCAGAATGATCTCGGTCGGGACAGGGGGTGTCTTC.